This T cell receptor (beta chain) comes out of a study of blood T cell repertoires in COVID-19. For the study at large: Samples of COVID-19 (acute and convalescent) were obtained from the United States, Italy and Spain. Sources were T cells, B-cell-depleted T cells, or PBMCs; the material itself was cDNA or gDNA.

V lost 6 bases and J 5 bases, leaving 11 bases between the germline ends. The CDR3 extends over 14 amino acids. Germline V gene sequence: CDR1 LNHDA, CDR2 SQIVND (reference sequence). Original processing notes: Nucleated cell counts were estimated from reference gene primer amplification. The repertoire was sequenced with immunoSEQ multiplex PCR; TCRdb's copy has only in-frame clones and lacks some. The DNA gave D and trimming, while V, J and clone size come from that table. The sample yields approximately 210,000 clones, approximately 85% seen once. Sequences were obtained from peripheral blood. This receptor was taken from a woman aged 45-65 years with active or convalescent COVID-19. The genes are TRBV19 and TRBJ1-6; tentative D call: TRBD1 (6 bases). DNA for the CDR3: TGTGCCAGTAGCAGGGGAGGGAATAATTCACCCCTCCACTTT. This encodes CASSRGGNNSPLHF.